This T cell receptor beta chain was sequenced in a study of naive and memory T cell subsets. Findings and limits, study-wide: Gini index rose across naive, CM, EM and EMRA in CD4 and CD8.

The beta constant-region primer was an equimolar mix of two oligonucleotides covering TRBC1 and TRBC2. Ligated cDNA was amplified by four rounds of PCR with nested alpha and beta constant-region primers and SP2. The cDNA 3' end received a ligated single-stranded oligonucleotide carrying the SP2 primer and a 12-nucleotide UMI. One entry per CDR3 protein results from TCRdb running MiXCR on the UMI-ligation and nested PCR reads. Counted here are around 130,000 distinct CDR3 sequences, 35% to 40% occurring once; the ten biggest clones make up 0.9%. Separate alpha and beta amplification began at the second PCR step. Four subsets defined by CD45RA and CD27 were sorted after CD3, CD4, CD8 and live/dead staining. Concerning this clonotype itself: Its antigen is not identified.

Germline V CDR1 and CDR2: SGHRS, YFSETQ. This CDR3 region has 15 residues. Trimming took off 4 bases at V and 2 bases at J, with 16 bases between the two ends. Sequencing was carried out using central memory CD4+ T cells from blood. The chain carries TRBV5-1 and TRBJ2-7, with D maybe TRBD2 (6 bases). This TCR was recovered from a human donor in good health. This CDR3 is CASSPPFRGAYEQYF. In DNA, the CDR3 is TGCGCCAGCAGCCCCCCGTTTCGCGGGGCCTACGAGCAGTACTTC.